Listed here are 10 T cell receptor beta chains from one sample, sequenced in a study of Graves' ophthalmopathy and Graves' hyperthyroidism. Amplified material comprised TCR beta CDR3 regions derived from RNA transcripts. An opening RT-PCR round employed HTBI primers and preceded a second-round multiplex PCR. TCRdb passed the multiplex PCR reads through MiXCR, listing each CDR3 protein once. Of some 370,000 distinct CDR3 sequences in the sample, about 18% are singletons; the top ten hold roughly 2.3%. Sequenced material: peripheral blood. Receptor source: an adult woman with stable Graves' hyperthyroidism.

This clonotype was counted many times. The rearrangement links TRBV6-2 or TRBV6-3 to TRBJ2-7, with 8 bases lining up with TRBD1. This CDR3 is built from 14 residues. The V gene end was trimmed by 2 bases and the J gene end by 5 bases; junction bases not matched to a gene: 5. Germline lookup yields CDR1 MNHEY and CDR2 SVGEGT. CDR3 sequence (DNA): TGTGCCAGCAGTTACCTCCAGGGGGCCAACGAGCAGTACTTC. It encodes CASSYLQGANEQYF.

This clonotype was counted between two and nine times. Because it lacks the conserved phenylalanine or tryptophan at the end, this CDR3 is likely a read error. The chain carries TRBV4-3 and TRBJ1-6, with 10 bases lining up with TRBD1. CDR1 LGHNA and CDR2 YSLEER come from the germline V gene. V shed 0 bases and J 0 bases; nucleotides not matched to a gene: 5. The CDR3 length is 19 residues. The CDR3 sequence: CASSQETGGGYSYNSPLHL. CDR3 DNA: TGCGCCAGCAGCCAAGAGACAGGGGGCGGCTACTCCTATAATTCACCCCTCCACCTT.

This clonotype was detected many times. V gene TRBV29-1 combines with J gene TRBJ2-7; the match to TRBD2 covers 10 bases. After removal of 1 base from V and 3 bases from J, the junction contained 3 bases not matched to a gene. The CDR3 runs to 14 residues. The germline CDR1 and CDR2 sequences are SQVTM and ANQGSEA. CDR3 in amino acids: CSVEGEREGYEQYF. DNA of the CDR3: TGCAGCGTTGAAGGCGAGCGGGAGGGCTACGAGCAGTACTTC.

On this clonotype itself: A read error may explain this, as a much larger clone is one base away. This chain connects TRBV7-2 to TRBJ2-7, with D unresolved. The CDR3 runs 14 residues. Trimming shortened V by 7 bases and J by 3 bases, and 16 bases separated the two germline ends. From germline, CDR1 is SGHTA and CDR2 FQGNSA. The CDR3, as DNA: TGTGCCAGCAACTTTGCAGCCGGGCTCTACGAGCAGTACTTC. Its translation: CASNFAAGLYEQYF. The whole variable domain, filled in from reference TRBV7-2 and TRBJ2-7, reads GAGVSQSPSNKVTEKGKDVELRCDPISGHTALYWYRQSLGQGLEFLIYFQGNSAPDKSGLPSDRFSAERTGGSVSTLTIQRTQQEDSAVYLCASNFAAGLYEQYFGPGTRLTVT.

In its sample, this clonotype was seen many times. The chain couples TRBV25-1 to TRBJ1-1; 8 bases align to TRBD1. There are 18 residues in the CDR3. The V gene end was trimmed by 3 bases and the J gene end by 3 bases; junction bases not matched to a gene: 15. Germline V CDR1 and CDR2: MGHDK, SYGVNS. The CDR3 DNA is TGTGCCAGCAGTGATTCCGGGACAGGAGTTTTAGAGGACACTGAAGCTTTCTTT. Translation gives CASSDSGTGVLEDTEAFF.

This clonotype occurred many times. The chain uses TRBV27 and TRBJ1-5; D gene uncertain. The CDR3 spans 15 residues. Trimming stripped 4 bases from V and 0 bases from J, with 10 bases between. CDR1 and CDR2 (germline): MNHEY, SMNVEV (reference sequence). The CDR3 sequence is CASSYGGLSNQPQHF. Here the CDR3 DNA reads TGTGCCAGCAGTTACGGAGGCCTTAGCAATCAGCCCCAGCATTTT.

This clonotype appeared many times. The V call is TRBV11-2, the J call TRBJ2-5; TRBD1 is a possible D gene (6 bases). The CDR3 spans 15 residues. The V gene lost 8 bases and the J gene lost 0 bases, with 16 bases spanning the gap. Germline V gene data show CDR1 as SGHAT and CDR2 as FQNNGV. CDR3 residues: CASRHLRDNQETQYF. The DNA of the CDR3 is TGTGCCAGCCGCCATCTTCGGGACAACCAAGAGACCCAGTACTTC.

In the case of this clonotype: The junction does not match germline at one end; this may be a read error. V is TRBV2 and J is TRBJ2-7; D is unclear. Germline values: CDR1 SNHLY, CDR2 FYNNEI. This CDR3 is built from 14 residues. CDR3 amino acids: CASRRLYANPEEYF. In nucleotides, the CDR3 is TGTGCCAGCAGAAGGCTTTATGCTAATCCCGAGGAGTACTTC.

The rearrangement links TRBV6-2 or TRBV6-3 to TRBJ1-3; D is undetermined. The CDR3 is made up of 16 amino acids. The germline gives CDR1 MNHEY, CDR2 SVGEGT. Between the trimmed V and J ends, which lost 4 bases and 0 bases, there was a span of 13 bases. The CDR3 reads CASSFARRLSGNTIYF. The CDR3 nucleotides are TGTGCCAGCAGTTTTGCAAGGAGGCTCTCTGGAAACACCATATATTTT.

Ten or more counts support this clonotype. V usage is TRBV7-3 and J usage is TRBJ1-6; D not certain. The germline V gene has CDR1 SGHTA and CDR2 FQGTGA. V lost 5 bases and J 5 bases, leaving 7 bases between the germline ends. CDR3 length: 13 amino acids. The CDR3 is CASSEIHNSPLHF. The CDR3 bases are TGTGCCAGCAGCGAGATACATAATTCACCCCTCCACTTT. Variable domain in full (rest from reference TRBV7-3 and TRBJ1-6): GAGVSQTPSNKVTEKGKYVELRCDPISGHTALYWYRQSLGQGPEFLIYFQGTGAADDSGLPNDRFFAVRPEGSVSTLKIQRTERGDSAVYLCASSEIHNSPLHFGNGTRLTVT.